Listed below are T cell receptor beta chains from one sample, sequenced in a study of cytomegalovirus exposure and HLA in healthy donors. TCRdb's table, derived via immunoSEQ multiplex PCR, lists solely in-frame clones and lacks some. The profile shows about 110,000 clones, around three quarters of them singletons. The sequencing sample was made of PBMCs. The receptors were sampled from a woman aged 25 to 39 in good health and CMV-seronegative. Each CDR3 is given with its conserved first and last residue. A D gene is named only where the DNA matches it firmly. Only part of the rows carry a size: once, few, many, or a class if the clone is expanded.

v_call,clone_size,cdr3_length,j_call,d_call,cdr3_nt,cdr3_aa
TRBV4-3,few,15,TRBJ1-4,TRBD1,TGCGCCAGCAGCCTGCAGACAGGGACTAATGAAAAACTGTTTTTT,CASSLQTGTNEKLFF
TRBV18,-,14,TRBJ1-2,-,TGTGCCAGCTCCCAGGACAGTACAAACTATGGCTACACCTTC,CASSQDSTNYGYTF
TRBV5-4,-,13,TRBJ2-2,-,TGTGCCAGCAGCGCACAGGGCTTCGGGGAGCTGTTTTTT,CASSAQGFGELFF
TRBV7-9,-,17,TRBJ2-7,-,TGTGCCAGCAGCTTTTGGGACTTCGGTAGGCCAGAAGACGAGCAGTACTTC,CASSFWDFGRPEDEQYF
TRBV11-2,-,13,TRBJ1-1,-,TGTGCCAGCAGCTTCAGTCCCCACACTGAAGCTTTCTTT,CASSFSPHTEAFF
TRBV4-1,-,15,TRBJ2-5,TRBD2,TGCGCCAGCAGCCGACTAGCGGGAGGCCAAGAGACCCAGTACTTC,CASSRLAGGQETQYF
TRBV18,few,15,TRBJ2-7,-,TGTGCCAGCTCAAATGGGATGGCGGGTGCCTACGAGCAGTACTTC,CASSNGMAGAYEQYF
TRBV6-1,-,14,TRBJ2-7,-,TGTGCCAGCAGTGAAAGGGGGGGTCACTACGAGCAGTACTTC,CASSERGGHYEQYF
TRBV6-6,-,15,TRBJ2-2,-,TGTGCCAGCAGTTACGGGCCAGGGAACACCGGGGAGCTGTTTTTT,CASSYGPGNTGELFF
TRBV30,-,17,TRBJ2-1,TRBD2,TGTGCCTGGAGGGGGACTAGCGGGGGGGTTTCCTACAATGAGCAGTTCTTC,CAWRGTSGGVSYNEQFF
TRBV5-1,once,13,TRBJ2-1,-,TGCGCCAGCAGCTTGAACAGCCTCCAAGAGCAGTTCTTC,CASSLNSLQEQFF
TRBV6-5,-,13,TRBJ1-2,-,TGTGCCAGCAGCCGAGGAGGGGACTATGGCTACACCTTC,CASSRGGDYGYTF
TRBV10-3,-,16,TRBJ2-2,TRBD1,TGTGCCATCAGTGATGTCGACAGGGGAAACACCGGGGAGCTGTTTTTT,CAISDVDRGNTGELFF
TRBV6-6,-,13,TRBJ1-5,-,TGTGCCAGCAGCCGCGCTAGCAATCAGCCCCAGCATTTT,CASSRASNQPQHF
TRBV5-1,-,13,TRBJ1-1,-,TGCCAAAGGGGAAATAGGGGAGGGACTGAAGCTTTCTTT,CQRGNRGGTEAFF
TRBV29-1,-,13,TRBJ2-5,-,TGCAGCGTATACAGGGATGAAGAAGAGACCCAGTACTTC,CSVYRDEEETQYF
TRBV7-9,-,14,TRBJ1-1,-,TGTGCCAGCAGCTTAGGAGGGAGACCGAATGAAGCTTTCTTT,CASSLGGRPNEAFF
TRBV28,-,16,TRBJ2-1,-,TGTGCCAGCAGTCCGATAGGACTACAGGTAAACAATGAGCAGTTCTTC,CASSPIGLQVNNEQFF
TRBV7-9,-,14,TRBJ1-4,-,TGTGCCAGCAGACTCGACATGCGAAACGAAAAACTGTTTTTT,CASRLDMRNEKLFF
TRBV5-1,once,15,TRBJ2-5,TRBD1,TGCGCCAGCAGCTGGGGTGGACAGGGGGCAGAGACCCAGTACTTC,CASSWGGQGAETQYF
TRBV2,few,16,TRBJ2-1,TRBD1,TGTGCCAGCAGAGTAATTCCGGGACAGGGACCCAATGAGCAGTTCTTC,CASRVIPGQGPNEQFF
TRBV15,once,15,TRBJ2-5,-,TGTGCCACCAGCAGCGGGGGATCCTGGGGGGAGACCCAGTACTTC,CATSSGGSWGETQYF
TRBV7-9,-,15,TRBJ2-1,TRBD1,TGTGCCAGCAGCTTCGGACAGGGGGCTTGGAATGAGCAGTTCTTC,CASSFGQGAWNEQFF
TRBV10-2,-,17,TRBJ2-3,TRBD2,TGCGCCAGCAGTTGGACTAGCGGGAGCTCTAGCACAGATACGCAGTATTTT,CASSWTSGSSSTDTQYF
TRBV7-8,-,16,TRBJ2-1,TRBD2,TGTGCCAGCAGCCCAAGTTTCCTAGCGGGAGCTAATGAGCAGTTCTTC,CASSPSFLAGANEQFF
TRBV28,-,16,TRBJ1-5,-,TGTGCCAGCAGCCAAGAACAGGGTTTGGGCAATCAGCCCCAGCATTTT,CASSQEQGLGNQPQHF
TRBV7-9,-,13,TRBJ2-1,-,TGTGCCAGCAGCCGGGATATTGTGGATGAGCAGTTCTTC,CASSRDIVDEQFF
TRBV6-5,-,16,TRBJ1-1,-,TGTGCCAGCAGTTTCCTGACAGGACCTATGAACACTGAAGCTTTCTTT,CASSFLTGPMNTEAFF
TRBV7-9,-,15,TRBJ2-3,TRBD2,TGTGCCAGCAGCTTAGCCAGCGGGGGCACAGATACGCAGTATTTT,CASSLASGGTDTQYF
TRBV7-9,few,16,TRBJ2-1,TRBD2,TGTGCCAGCAGCTTAGAGATAGCGGGGGCCCGGAATGAGCAGTTCTTC,CASSLEIAGARNEQFF
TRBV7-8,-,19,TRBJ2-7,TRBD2,TGTGCCAGCAGCTCTTTTACCCGGACTAGCGGGCGGTACTCCTACGAGCAGTACTTC,CASSSFTRTSGRYSYEQYF
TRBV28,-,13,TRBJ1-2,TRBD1,TGTGCCAGCATAGACAGGGGTTTATATGGCTACACCTTC,CASIDRGLYGYTF
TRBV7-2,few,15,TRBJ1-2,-,TGTGCCAGCAGCTATAGAGAAATAGCTAACTATGGCTACACCTTC,CASSYREIANYGYTF
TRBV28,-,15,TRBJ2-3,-,TGTGCCAGCAGTTTAGGAGGTACAAGCACAGATACGCAGTATTTT,CASSLGGTSTDTQYF
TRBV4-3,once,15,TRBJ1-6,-,TGCGCCAGCAGCCAAGTCCGTGAGGGAAGTTCACCCCTCCACTTT,CASSQVREGSSPLHF
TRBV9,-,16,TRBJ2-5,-,TGTGCCAGCAGCGTAGGAGGAGGTCCAGTCCAAGAGACCCAGTACTTC,CASSVGGGPVQETQYF
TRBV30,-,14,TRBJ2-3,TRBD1,TGTGCCTGGAGTGTACAGGGGAAGACAGATACGCAGTATTTT,CAWSVQGKTDTQYF
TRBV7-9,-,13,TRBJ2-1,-,TGTGCCAGCAGCTTAATATACAGGGATGAGCAGTTCTTC,CASSLIYRDEQFF
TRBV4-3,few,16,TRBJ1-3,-,TGCGCCAGCAGCCACAGCATGGGGGCCTCTGGAAACACCATATATTTT,CASSHSMGASGNTIYF
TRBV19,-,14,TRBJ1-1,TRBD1,TGTGCCAGTAGTGCGACAGGGGAGAGGGCTGAAGCTTTCTTT,CASSATGERAEAFF
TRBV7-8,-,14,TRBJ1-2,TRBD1,TGTGCCAGCAGCTCAGGGACAGATCACTGTGGCTACACCTTC,CASSSGTDHCGYTF
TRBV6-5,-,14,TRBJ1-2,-,TGTGCCAGCAGTTACAGTGAGGGCCTCTATGGCTACACCTTC,CASSYSEGLYGYTF
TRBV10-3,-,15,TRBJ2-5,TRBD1,TGTGCCATCAGTGAGTCGGGGACAGCTCAAGAGACCCAGTACTTC,CAISESGTAQETQYF
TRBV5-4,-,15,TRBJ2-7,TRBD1,TGTGCCAGCAGCTTGGAAACAGGGGGTCGGTACGAGCAGTACTTC,CASSLETGGRYEQYF
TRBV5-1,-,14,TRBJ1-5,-,TGCGCCAGCAGCTTCGAAGGGGGGGGGCAGCCCCAGCATTTT,CASSFEGGGQPQHF
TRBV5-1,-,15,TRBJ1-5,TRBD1,TGCGCCAGCAGCTTGGACGCAGGGGGCGGTCAGCCCCAGCATTTT,CASSLDAGGGQPQHF
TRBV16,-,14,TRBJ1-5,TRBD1,TGTGCCAGCAGCCGGGACAGGACTAAACAGCCCCAGCATTTT,CASSRDRTKQPQHF
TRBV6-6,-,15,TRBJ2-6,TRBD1,TGTGCCAGCAGTTTGACAGGGAACGGGGCCAACGTCCTGACTTTC,CASSLTGNGANVLTF
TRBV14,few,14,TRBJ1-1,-,TGTGCCAGCAGCCAAGCCGGGTTGAACACTGAAGCTTTCTTT,CASSQAGLNTEAFF